The 6 T cell receptor beta chains below all came from one sample that was sequenced in a study of T cells in Graves' hyperthyroidism and ophthalmopathy. What was amplified from RNA transcripts were TCR beta CDR3 regions. The HTBI primer set drove a first-round RT-PCR of the TCR CDR3. TCRdb re-analysed the multiplex PCR reads in MiXCR, keeping a single row per CDR3 protein. Of about 620,000 distinct CDR3 sequences in the sample, roughly 17% are singletons; the top ten hold 3% to 4.5%. Input material: blood. The receptors here all came from a woman under 40 with Graves' hyperthyroidism.

V is TRBV19 and J is TRBJ2-2; 12 positions agree with TRBD1. After removal of 9 bases from V and 3 bases from J, the junction contained 5 bases not matched to a gene. The CDR3 spans 15 residues. Looked up from germline, CDR1 is LNHDA and CDR2 is SQIVND (reference sequence). The CDR3 region is CASGDRGLYTGELFF. CDR3 DNA: TGTGCCAGCGGGGACAGGGGGCTGTACACCGGGGAGCTGTTTTTT. Looking up the rest from reference TRBV19 and TRBJ2-2 gives the full variable domain: DGGITQSPKYLFRKEGQNVTLSCEQNLNHDAMYWYRQDPGQGLRLIYYSQIVNDFQKGDIAEGYSVSREKKESFPLTVTSAQKNPTAFYLCASGDRGLYTGELFFGEGSRLTVL.

V gene TRBV9 combines with J gene TRBJ2-5; tentative D call: TRBD1 (5 bases). Germline loops: CDR1 SGDLS, CDR2 YYNGEE. V was trimmed by 0 bases and J by 4 bases, leaving 13 bases between them. The CDR3 has 15 amino acids. Written as DNA, the CDR3 is TGTGCCAGCAGCGTAGAGGGGTTGGGGCCAGAGACCCAGTACTTC. Translation: CASSVEGLGPETQYF.

This clonotype was recorded at least ten times. CDR3 in amino acids: CSARDKAWYKQYF. CDR3 sequence (DNA): TGCAGTGCTAGAGATAAAGCTTGGTATAAGCAGTACTTC. This sequence joins TRBV20-1 and TRBJ2-7; D unresolved. V was shortened by 0 bases and J by 8 bases, with 14 bases between the two germline ends. Germline CDR1 DFQATT, CDR2 SNEGSKA (reference sequence). This CDR3 spans 13 amino acids.

The chain carries TRBV7-8 and TRBJ2-2; D is unresolved. V was shortened by 4 bases and J by 6 bases, with 9 bases between the two germline ends. The CDR3 sequence is 13 residues long. Germline CDR1 is SGHVS and CDR2 is FQNEAQ. CDR3: CASSSGGAGELFF. The CDR3 DNA is TGTGCCAGCAGCTCGGGCGGTGCCGGGGAGCTGTTTTTT.

The chain links TRBV2 to TRBJ2-7; 11 bases map to TRBD1. The CDR3 extends over 14 amino acids. Germline assignment: CDR1 SNHLY and CDR2 FYNNEI. The V gene end was trimmed by 7 bases and the J gene end by 1 base; junction bases not matched to a gene: 3. The CDR3 DNA reads TGTGCCAGCAAGGGACAGGGGGGTTCCTACGAGCAGTACTTC. The encoded protein is CASKGQGGSYEQYF. The whole variable domain, remainder taken from reference TRBV2 and TRBJ2-7, is EPEVTQTPSHQVTQMGQEVILRCVPISNHLYFYWYRQILGQKVEFLVSFYNNEISEKSEIFDDQFSVERPDGSNFTLKIRSTKLEDSAMYFCASKGQGGSYEQYFGPGTRLTVT.

This clonotype came up a few times. V usage is TRBV27 and J usage is TRBJ1-3; D gene unclear. Trimming cost V 3 bases and J 0 bases, with 3 bases left between them. Germline V gene data show CDR1 as MNHEY and CDR2 as SMNVEV (reference sequence). This CDR3 contains 13 residues. CDR3 nucleotides: TGTGCCAGCAGTTTCAACTCTGGAAACACCATATATTTT. It yields the protein CASSFNSGNTIYF.